What follows describes a single T cell receptor (beta chain). Its antigen is currently unknown. V lost 1 base and J lost 4, with 11 bases in between. CDR1 and CDR2 from the germline V gene are ENHRY and SYGVKD. CDR3 size: 15 residues. The study used approximately 90 million PBMCs per unsorted sample for genomic DNA. The data are from a study of shared clonotypes between healthy human individuals. General study results and limits: With few donors, the genetic and exposure-history diversity represented was limited.

Sequencing of unsorted PBMC DNA was carried out using ten immunoSEQ deep assay plates. The protocol was immunoSEQ multiplex PCR, while the TCRdb copy is restricted to in-frame clones and leaves out a portion. Of 550,000 to 600,000 clones in the sample, roughly four fifths were seen once. The sample taken for sequencing was PBMCs. This TCR was recovered from a woman in her 40s in good health. Some clones in this sample may be carry-over from other donors' samples. The V call is TRBV10-3, the J call TRBJ1-5, with D possibly matching TRBD1 (5 bases). This chain's CDR3 is CAISEFIDRNQPQHF. CDR3 DNA: TGTGCCATCAGTGAGTTTATTGACAGAAATCAGCCCCAGCATTTT.